This T cell receptor beta chain appears in the sequencing data of a study of CD8+ T cells in alopecia areata. Study results and caveats: More clonal than normal scalp was lesional scalp, particularly alopecia totalis/universalis. Scalp clonality and expanded CD8+ clones among the top 100 showed significant decreases with tofacitinib.

Regarding this clone: What it recognizes is unknown.

The treatment denotes: oral pan-JAK inhibitor, 5-10 mg twice daily. Collection of lesional scalp punch biopsies and peripheral blood was performed in alopecia areata patients. Once RNA had been extracted, it was reverse transcribed into cDNA to act as the sequencing template. Here immunoSEQ multiplex PCR was the method, and the copy in TCRdb shows in-frame clones only, minus some. Of 95,000 to 100,000 clones listed, 61% are singletons. V shed 6 bases, J shed 4 bases, and the junction held 8 bases outside the gene matches. Germline values: CDR1 LNHDA, CDR2 SQIVND (reference sequence). This CDR3 has 15 residues.

The sequencing here drew on CD8+ T cells sorted from blood, taken at week 4, from a patient treated with tofacitinib. The source of this sequence is a human donor with alopecia areata. The chain combines TRBV19 with TRBJ2-2; 7 bases line up with TRBD1. CDR3 coding DNA: TGTGCCAGTAGGGTCCCTTGGGACAGCACCGGGGAGCTGTTTTTT. Encoded protein: CASRVPWDSTGELFF.